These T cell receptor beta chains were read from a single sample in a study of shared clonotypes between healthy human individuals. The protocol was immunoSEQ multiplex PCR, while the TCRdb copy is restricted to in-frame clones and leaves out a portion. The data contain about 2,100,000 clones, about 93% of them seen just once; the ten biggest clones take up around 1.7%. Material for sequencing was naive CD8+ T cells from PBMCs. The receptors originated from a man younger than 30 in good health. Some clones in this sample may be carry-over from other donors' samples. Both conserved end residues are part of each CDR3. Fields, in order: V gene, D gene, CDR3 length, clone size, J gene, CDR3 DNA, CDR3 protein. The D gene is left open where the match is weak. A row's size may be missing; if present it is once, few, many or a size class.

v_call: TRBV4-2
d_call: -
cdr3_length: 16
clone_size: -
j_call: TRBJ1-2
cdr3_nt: TGTGCCAGCAGCCAAGATAGGACAGTCATCGACTATGGCTACACCTTC
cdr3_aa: CASSQDRTVIDYGYTF

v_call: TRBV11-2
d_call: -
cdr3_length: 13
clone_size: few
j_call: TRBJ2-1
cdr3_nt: TGTGCCAGCAACGTGGGGGGAAACAATGAGCAGTTCTTC
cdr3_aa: CASNVGGNNEQFF

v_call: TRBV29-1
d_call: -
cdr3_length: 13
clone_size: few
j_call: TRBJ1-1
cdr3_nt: TGCAGCGTTGACAGGCCCCTGAACACTGAAGCTTTCTTT
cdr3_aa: CSVDRPLNTEAFF

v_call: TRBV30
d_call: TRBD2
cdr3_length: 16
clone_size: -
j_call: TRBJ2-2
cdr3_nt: TGTGCCTGGAGTGTATCCCGGGACTATACTGCCGGGGAGCTGTTTTTT
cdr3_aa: CAWSVSRDYTAGELFF

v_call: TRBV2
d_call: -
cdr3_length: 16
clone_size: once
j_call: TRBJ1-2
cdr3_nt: TGTGCCAGCACCTCCCAGGAGGGGGGCCTCGTCTATGGCTACACCTTC
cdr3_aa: CASTSQEGGLVYGYTF

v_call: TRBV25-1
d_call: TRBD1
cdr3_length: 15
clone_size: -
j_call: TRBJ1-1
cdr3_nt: TGTGCCAGCAGTGGTATTGGACAGGGGAGGACTGAAGCTTTCTTT
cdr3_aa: CASSGIGQGRTEAFF

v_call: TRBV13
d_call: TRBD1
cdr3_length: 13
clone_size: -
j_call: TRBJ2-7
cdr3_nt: TGTGCCAGCAGCGCCGGGACAGGGCCCGAGCAGTACTTC
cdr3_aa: CASSAGTGPEQYF

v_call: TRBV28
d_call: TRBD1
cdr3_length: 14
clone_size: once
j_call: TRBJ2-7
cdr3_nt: TGTGCCAGCAGCCCCGGGACAGGCCTACACGAGCAGTACTTC
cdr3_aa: CASSPGTGLHEQYF

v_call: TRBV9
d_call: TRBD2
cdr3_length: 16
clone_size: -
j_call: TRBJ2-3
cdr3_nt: TGTGCCAGCAGCGTAGGTCCCCGAAGCGGGAGGTACACGCAGTATTTT
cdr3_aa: CASSVGPRSGRYTQYF

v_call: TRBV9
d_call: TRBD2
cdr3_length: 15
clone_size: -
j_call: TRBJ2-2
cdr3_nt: TGTGCCAGCGAGCCGGGAGGGGTTGGCACCGGGGAGCTGTTTTTT
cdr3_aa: CASEPGGVGTGELFF

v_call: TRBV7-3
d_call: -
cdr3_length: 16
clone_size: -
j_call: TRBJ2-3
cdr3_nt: TGTGCCAGCAGCTTAGATTCCGTCGGTGGCACAGATACGCAGTATTTT
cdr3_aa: CASSLDSVGGTDTQYF

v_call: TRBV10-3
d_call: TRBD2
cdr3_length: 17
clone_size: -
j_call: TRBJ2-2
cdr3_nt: TGTGCCATCAGTGCCAGAGCGGGGAGCCAGGGCACCGGGGAGCTGTTTTTT
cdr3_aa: CAISARAGSQGTGELFF

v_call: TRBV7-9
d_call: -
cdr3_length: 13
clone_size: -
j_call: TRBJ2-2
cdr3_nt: TGTGCCAGCAGCTTAGCAGTGGGGCTTGAGCTGTTTTTT
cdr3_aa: CASSLAVGLELFF

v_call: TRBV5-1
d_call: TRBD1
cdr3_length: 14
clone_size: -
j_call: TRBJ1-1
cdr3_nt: TGCGCCAGCAGCTTGGATGGGACAGGCACTGAAGCTTTCTTT
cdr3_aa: CASSLDGTGTEAFF